What follows is one T cell receptor beta chain and its context. Its antigen is unknown. There are 15 residues in the CDR3. Germline CDR1 and CDR2: MNHNY and SVGAGI (reference sequence). The V and J ends lost 2 bases and 3 bases, in that order; junction bases with no gene match: 5. The sample originates from a study of cytomegalovirus exposure and HLA in healthy donors. Primers: 60 Vbeta forward and 13 Jbeta reverse. Sequenced by immunoSEQ multiplex PCR; TCRdb stores in-frame clones only, minus some. The sample records about 190,000 clones, roughly 80% being singletons. Study findings and constraints: Reports described diagnosis of cytomegalovirus status by the classifier as highly specific and sensitive. In a later analysis, compared with equally common non-associated chains, HLA-associated beta chains were more expanded.

The receptor was isolated from a woman aged 25-40 years in good health and CMV-seropositive. Sequenced input: PBMCs. The chain recombines TRBV6-6 with TRBJ2-7, with TRBD1 matching over 9 bases. CDR3 DNA: TGTGCCAGCAGTTACCCGGGACAGGGTAACTACGAGCAGTACTTC. Protein: CASSYPGQGNYEQYF.